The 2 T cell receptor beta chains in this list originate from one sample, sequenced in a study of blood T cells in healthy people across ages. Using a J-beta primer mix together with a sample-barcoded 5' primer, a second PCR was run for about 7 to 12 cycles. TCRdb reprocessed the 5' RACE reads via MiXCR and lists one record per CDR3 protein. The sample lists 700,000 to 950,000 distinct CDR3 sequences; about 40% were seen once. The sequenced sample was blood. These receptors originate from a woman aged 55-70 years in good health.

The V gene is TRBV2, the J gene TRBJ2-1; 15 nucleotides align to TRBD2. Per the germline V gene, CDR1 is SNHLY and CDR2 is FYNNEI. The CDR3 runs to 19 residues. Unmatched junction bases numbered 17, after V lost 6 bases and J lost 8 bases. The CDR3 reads CASSGLAGGLNIISHEQFF. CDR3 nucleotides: TGTGCCAGCAGCGGACTAGCGGGGGGGCTTAATATTATTTCGCATGAGCAGTTCTTC.

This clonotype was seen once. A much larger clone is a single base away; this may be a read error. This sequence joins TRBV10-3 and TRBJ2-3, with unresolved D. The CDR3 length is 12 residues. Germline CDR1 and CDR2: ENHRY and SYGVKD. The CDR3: CAISTDTETQYF. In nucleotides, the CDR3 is TGTGCCATCAGTACAGACACAGAAACGCAGTATTTT.